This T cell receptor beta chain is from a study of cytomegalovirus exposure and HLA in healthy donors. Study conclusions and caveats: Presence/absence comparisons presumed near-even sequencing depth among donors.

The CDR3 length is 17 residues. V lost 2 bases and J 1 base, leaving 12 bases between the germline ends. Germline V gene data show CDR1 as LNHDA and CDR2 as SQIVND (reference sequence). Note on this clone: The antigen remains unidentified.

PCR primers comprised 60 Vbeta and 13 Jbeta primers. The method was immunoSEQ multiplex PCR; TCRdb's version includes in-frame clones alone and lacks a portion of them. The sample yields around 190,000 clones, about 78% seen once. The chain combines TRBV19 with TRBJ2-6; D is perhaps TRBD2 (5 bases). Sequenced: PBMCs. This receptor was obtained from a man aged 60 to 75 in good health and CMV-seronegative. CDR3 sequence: CASSISVGGSGANVLTF. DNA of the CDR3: TGTGCCAGTAGTATATCGGTTGGAGGATCTGGGGCCAACGTCCTGACTTTC.